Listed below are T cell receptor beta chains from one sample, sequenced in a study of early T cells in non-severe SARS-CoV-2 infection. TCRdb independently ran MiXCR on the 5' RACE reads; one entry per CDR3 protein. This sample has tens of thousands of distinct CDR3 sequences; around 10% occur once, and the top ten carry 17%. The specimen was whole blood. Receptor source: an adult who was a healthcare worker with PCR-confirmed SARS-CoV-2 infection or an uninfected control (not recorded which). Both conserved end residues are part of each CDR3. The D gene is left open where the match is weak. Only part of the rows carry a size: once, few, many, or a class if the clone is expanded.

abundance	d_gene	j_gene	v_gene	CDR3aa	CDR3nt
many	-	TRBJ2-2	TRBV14	CASSQAWGPGELFF	TGTGCCAGCAGCCAAGCTTGGGGGCCCGGGGAGCTGTTTTTT
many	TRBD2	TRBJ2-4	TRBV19	CASSSGTSGPQYF	TGTGCCAGTAGTTCCGGGACTAGCGGGCCTCAGTACTTC
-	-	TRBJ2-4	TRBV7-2	CASSTRRGGGKNIQYF	TGTGCCAGCAGTACTAGGAGGGGGGGAGGCAAAAACATTCAGTACTTC
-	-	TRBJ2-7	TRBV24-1	CATSDSTGESDEQYF	TGTGCCACCAGTGATTCGACAGGAGAGTCCGACGAGCAGTACTTC
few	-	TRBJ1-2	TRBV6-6	CASTNGAPGGYGYTF	TGTGCCAGCACCAACGGGGCTCCAGGAGGCTATGGCTACACCTTC
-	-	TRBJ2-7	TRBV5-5	CASSSPSPYEQYF	TGTGCCAGCAGCTCCCCCTCCCCATACGAGCAGTACTTC
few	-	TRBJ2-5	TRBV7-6	CASSFWAAKQETQYF	TGTGCCAGCAGCTTCTGGGCAGCGAAGCAAGAGACCCAGTACTTC
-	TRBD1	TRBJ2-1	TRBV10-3	CAISEQGEAFDNEQFF	TGTGCCATCAGTGAACAGGGGGAGGCGTTTGACAATGAGCAGTTCTTC
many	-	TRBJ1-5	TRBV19	CASSARGGVRPQHF	TGTGCCAGTAGTGCCCGCGGGGGGGTGAGACCCCAGCATTTT
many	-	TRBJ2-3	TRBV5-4	CASSLDPSRQYF	TGTGCCAGCAGCTTAGACCCCAGTAGGCAGTATTTT
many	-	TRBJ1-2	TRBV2	CARGRDGYTF	TGTGCCAGAGGAAGGGATGGCTACACCTTC
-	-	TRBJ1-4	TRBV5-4	CASSLQGSYEKLFF	TGTGCCAGCAGCTTGCAGGGGTCATACGAAAAACTGTTTTTT
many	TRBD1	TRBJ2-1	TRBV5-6	CASSLSDRGYDEQFF	TGTGCCAGCAGCTTGTCCGACAGGGGTTATGATGAGCAGTTCTTC
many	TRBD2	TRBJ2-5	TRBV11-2	CASSWTSGGGQETQYF	TGTGCCAGCAGCTGGACTAGCGGGGGGGGCCAAGAGACCCAGTACTTC
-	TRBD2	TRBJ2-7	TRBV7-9	CASSWRGASSYNEQYF	TGTGCCAGCAGCTGGCGGGGGGCGAGCTCCTACAATGAGCAGTACTTC
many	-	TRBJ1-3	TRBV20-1	CSARASGNTIYF	TGCAGTGCTAGAGCGTCTGGAAACACCATATATTTT
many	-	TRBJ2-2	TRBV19	CASSIPPPPGELFF	TGTGCCAGTAGTATCCCTCCTCCTCCCGGGGAGCTGTTTTTT
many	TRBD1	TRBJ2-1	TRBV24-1	CATSDLGTGEKNEQFF	TGTGCCACCAGTGATTTGGGGACAGGGGAGAAGAATGAGCAGTTCTTC
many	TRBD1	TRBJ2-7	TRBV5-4	CASSLGGGLRTPTYEQYF	TGTGCCAGCAGCTTAGGGGGCGGCCTGAGGACCCCAACCTACGAGCAGTACTTC
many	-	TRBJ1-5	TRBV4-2	CASSQDLQGGQPQHF	TGTGCCAGCAGCCAAGATTTACAGGGTGGTCAGCCCCAGCATTTT
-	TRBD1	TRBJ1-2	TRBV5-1	CASTPTGQGNSGYTF	TGCGCCAGCACCCCCACGGGACAGGGGAACTCTGGCTACACCTTC
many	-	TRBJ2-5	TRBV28	CASSFAGQAVSETQYF	TGTGCCAGCAGTTTTGCAGGGCAGGCGGTATCGGAGACCCAGTACTTC
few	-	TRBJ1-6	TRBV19	CATTRTRGSPLHF	TGTGCCACCACTCGGACAAGGGGTTCACCCCTCCACTTT
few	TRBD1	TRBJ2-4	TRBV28	CASSSQGKAKNIQYF	TGTGCCAGCAGTTCACAGGGGAAGGCCAAAAACATTCAGTACTTC
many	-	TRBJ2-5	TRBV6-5	CASSTQEQETQYF	TGTGCCAGCAGCACTCAGGAACAAGAGACCCAGTACTTC
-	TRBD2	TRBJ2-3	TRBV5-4	CASSLEGGSGTDTQYF	TGTGCCAGCAGCTTAGAAGGCGGGAGTGGCACAGATACGCAGTATTTT
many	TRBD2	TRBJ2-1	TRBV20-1	CSARGATSGTNEQFF	TGCAGTGCCAGGGGGGCGACTAGCGGGACAAATGAGCAGTTCTTC
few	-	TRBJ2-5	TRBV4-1	CASSQVGTGETQYF	TGCGCCAGCAGCCAAGTAGGGACCGGGGAGACCCAGTACTTC
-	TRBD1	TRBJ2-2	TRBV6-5	CASSYSDRGETGELFF	TGTGCCAGCAGTTACTCCGACAGGGGAGAGACCGGGGAGCTGTTTTTT
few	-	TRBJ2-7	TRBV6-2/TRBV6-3	CASSRTTNRYEQYF	TGTGCCAGCAGTCGGACAACCAATCGCTACGAGCAGTACTTC
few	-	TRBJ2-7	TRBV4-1	CASSQPGDYLYEQYF	TGCGCCAGCAGCCAGCCCGGCGACTACCTATACGAGCAGTACTTC
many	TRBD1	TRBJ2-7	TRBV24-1	CATAGTGYEQYF	TGTGCCACGGCCGGGACAGGCTACGAGCAGTACTTC
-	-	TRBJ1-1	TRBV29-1	CSVTTTNTEAFF	TGCAGCGTTACCACGACGAACACTGAAGCTTTCTTT
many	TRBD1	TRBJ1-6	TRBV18	CASSQTGTGDSPLHF	TGTGCCAGCTCACAAACCGGGACAGGGGATTCACCCCTCCACTTT
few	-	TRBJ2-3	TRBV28	CASRTSTFTQYF	TGTGCCAGCAGGACCTCCACCTTTACGCAGTATTTT
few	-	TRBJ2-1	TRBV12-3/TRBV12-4	CASSSASSYNEQFF	TGTGCCAGCAGTTCTGCTAGCTCCTACAATGAGCAGTTCTTC
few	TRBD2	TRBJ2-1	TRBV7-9	CASSLGREGSYNEQFF	TGTGCCAGCAGCTTAGGCAGGGAGGGATCCTACAATGAGCAGTTCTTC
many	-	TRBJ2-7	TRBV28	CASSSPPPAYEQYF	TGTGCCAGCAGTTCACCCCCCCCCGCCTACGAGCAGTACTTC
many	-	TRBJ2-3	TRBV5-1	CASSLGGNPTDTQYF	TGCGCCAGCAGCTTGGGTGGGAATCCCACAGATACGCAGTATTTT
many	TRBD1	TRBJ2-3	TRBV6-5	CASSYFGADRALTDTQYF	TGTGCCAGCAGTTACTTTGGGGCCGACAGGGCCCTCACAGATACGCAGTATTTT
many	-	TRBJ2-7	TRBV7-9	CASSPQGFTYEQYF	TGTGCCAGCAGCCCCCAAGGGTTCACCTACGAGCAGTACTTC
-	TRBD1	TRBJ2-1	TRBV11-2	CASSLGTGATQSSYNEQFF	TGTGCCAGCAGCTTAGGGACAGGGGCCACCCAAAGTTCCTACAATGAGCAGTTCTTC